The 26 T cell receptor beta chains below all came from one sample that was sequenced in a study of blood T cell repertoires in COVID-19. Clones were read by immunoSEQ multiplex PCR, and TCRdb kept only the in-frame ones, dropping some. This sample has about 230,000 clones; 65% to 85% occur once, and the top ten carry approximately 7.2%. The sample was peripheral blood. The receptors here all came from a woman over 75 with acute or convalescent COVID-19.

V is TRBV2 and J is TRBJ2-7; the D gene is possibly TRBD1 (5 bases). V was cut by 1 base and J by 1 base, with 14 bases left in between. Germline CDR1 and CDR2: SNHLY and FYNNEI. This CDR3 is 16 amino acids long. The CDR3 DNA is TGTGCCAGCAGTGAAGGTAGGACACAACTATCCTACGAGCAGTACTTC. Translation: CASSEGRTQLSYEQYF.

CDR3 in amino acids: CASSPGTGDPLHF. CDR3 sequence (DNA): TGTGCCAGCTCACCAGGGACAGGGGATCCCCTCCACTTT. This chain uses TRBV18 with TRBJ1-6; 10 bases are a match to TRBD1. The germline gives CDR1 KGHSH, CDR2 LQKENI. The CDR3 is 13 amino acids. With V trimmed by 2 bases and J by 13 bases, 2 bases remained unmatched. Full variable domain (missing parts from reference TRBV18 and TRBJ1-6): NAGVMQNPRHLVRRRGQEARLRCSPMKGHSHVYWYRQLPEEGLKFMVYLQKENIIDESGMPKERFSAEFPKEGPSILRIQQVVRGDSAAYFCASSPGTGDPLHFGNGTRLTVT.

This rearrangement joins TRBV7-9 to TRBJ2-1; no clear D gene. Germline V gene data show CDR1 as SEHNR and CDR2 as FQNEAQ (reference sequence). This CDR3 spans 9 amino acids. The V and J ends lost 5 bases and 10 bases respectively, with 3 bases between them. CDR3 sequence (DNA): TGTGCCAGCAGCCTCGAGCAGTTCTTC. Amino acid sequence: CASSLEQFF.

The J gene is TRBJ2-1, the V gene TRBV4-1, with 7 bases matching TRBD2. The ends lost 0 bases at V and 0 bases at J; junction bases unmatched: 8. Germline V lookup: CDR1 MGHRA, CDR2 YSYEKL. This CDR3 has 18 amino acids. The CDR3 spells CASSQDLASSGSYNEQFF. In DNA form, the CDR3 reads TGCGCCAGCAGCCAAGATTTGGCGTCTAGCGGCTCCTACAATGAGCAGTTCTTC.

This chain connects TRBV19 to TRBJ1-4, with no clear D. This CDR3 has 14 amino acids. Germline loops: CDR1 LNHDA, CDR2 SQIVND (reference sequence). V was trimmed by 1 base and J by 0 bases, leaving 3 bases between them. The CDR3 here is CASSIGATNEKLFF. DNA of the CDR3: TGTGCCAGTAGTATAGGAGCAACTAATGAAAAACTGTTTTTT. The variable domain in full, with the rest retrieved from reference TRBV19 and TRBJ1-4, is DGGITQSPKYLFRKEGQNVTLSCEQNLNHDAMYWYRQDPGQGLRLIYYSQIVNDFQKGDIAEGYSVSREKKESFPLTVTSAQKNPTAFYLCASSIGATNEKLFFGSGTQLSVL.

The chain uses TRBV3-1 (or the pseudogene TRBV3-2) and TRBJ1-6; D might be TRBD1 (5 bases). This CDR3 is built from 14 residues. V was shortened by 0 bases and J by 6 bases, with 6 bases between the two germline ends. Germline values: CDR1 LGHDT, CDR2 YNNKEL (reference sequence). CDR3 region: CASSQEGGNSPLHF. CDR3 nucleotide sequence: TGTGCCAGCAGCCAAGAGGGGGGTAATTCACCCCTCCACTTT.

The chain carries TRBV12-3 or TRBV12-4 and TRBJ1-2, with 8 bases identical to TRBD1. The CDR3 is 13 amino acids. Trimming removed 10 bases from V and 7 bases from J; junction bases left unmatched: 11. This chain's CDR3 is CATSLQGAAGYTF. The DNA of the CDR3 is TGTGCCACCTCCCTCCAGGGGGCGGCTGGCTACACCTTC.

This rearrangement joins TRBV7-2 to TRBJ2-1, with TRBD2 as a possible D gene (6 bases). Germline V gene data show CDR1 as SGHTA and CDR2 as FQGNSA. The CDR3 consists of 16 residues. The V gene lost 2 bases and the J gene lost 2 bases, with 13 bases spanning the gap. CDR3 sequence reads: CASSLSGSGAYNEQFF. The DNA for the CDR3 is TGTGCCAGCAGCTTATCGGGGTCGGGGGCCTACAATGAGCAGTTCTTC.

The chain combines TRBV10-2 with TRBJ2-1; perhaps TRBD2 as D (6 bases). CDR1 is WSHSY, CDR2 SAAADI, per germline. CDR3 length: 15 amino acids. Trimming took off 2 bases at V and 3 bases at J, with 11 bases between the two ends. This chain's CDR3 is CASSEARGIYNEQFF. Here the CDR3 DNA reads TGCGCCAGCAGTGAGGCGCGGGGTATCTACAATGAGCAGTTCTTC.

V is TRBV4-1 and J is TRBJ2-5; D is unclear. CDR3 size: 16 residues. Trimming stripped 0 bases from V and 5 bases from J, with 16 bases between. Germline V lookup: CDR1 MGHRA, CDR2 YSYEKL. The CDR3 DNA sequence: TGCGCCAGCAGCCAAGATTCTTTTCTGTCTGGCGAGACCCAGTACTTC. It yields the protein CASSQDSFLSGETQYF.

The rearrangement links TRBV11-3 to TRBJ1-4, with D perhaps matching TRBD1 (5 bases). This CDR3 is built from 14 residues. The germline V and J ends were trimmed by 2 bases and 7 bases, with 11 bases remaining between them. The germline gives CDR1 SGHNT, CDR2 YENEEA. The CDR3 sequence: CASSLPDSFEKLFF. CDR3 DNA: TGTGCCAGCAGCTTACCCGACAGTTTTGAAAAACTGTTTTTT.

This clone was observed a handful of times. The CDR3 loop is CASSLGLAGSNEQFF. As DNA, the CDR3 is TGTGCCAGCAGCTTGGGGCTAGCGGGAAGCAATGAGCAGTTCTTC. This rearrangement joins TRBV5-4 to TRBJ2-1, with 9 bases fitting TRBD2. CDR1 is SGHNT and CDR2 is YYREEE in the germline V gene (reference sequence). The CDR3 spans 15 residues. Losses at the gene ends were 0 bases for V and 6 bases for J; bases not matched to a gene: 4.

V gene TRBV6-5 combines with J gene TRBJ2-7; D not certain. V was clipped by 0 bases and J by 2 bases, with 8 bases between them. Germline V gene sequence: CDR1 MNHEY, CDR2 SVGAGI. The CDR3 is made up of 14 amino acids. CDR3 residues: CASSYSERAYEQYF. CDR3 in DNA: TGTGCCAGCAGTTACTCTGAGAGAGCCTACGAGCAGTACTTC.

The chain couples TRBV29-1 to TRBJ2-2; 9 nucleotides match TRBD1. There are 14 residues in the CDR3. In germline, CDR1 is SQVTM, CDR2 ANQGSEA. The trim removed 4 bases at V and 4 bases at J, leaving 4 bases unmatched. The CDR3 spells CSVAPGQGTGELFF. The CDR3 coding sequence is TGCAGCGTTGCTCCGGGACAGGGCACCGGGGAGCTGTTTTTT.

The V gene is TRBV19, the J gene TRBJ2-1; TRBD1 aligns across 7 bases. Germline CDR1 and CDR2: LNHDA and SQIVND (reference sequence). The trim removed 5 bases at V and 9 bases at J, leaving 13 bases unmatched. The CDR3 consists of 15 residues. The CDR3 loop reads CASSGRDSGYGEQFF. In DNA form, the CDR3 reads TGTGCCAGTAGTGGAAGGGACAGCGGATACGGTGAGCAGTTCTTC.

The chain has TRBV19 and TRBJ2-2; the D is unclear. The germline V gene encodes CDR1 LNHDA and CDR2 SQIVND (reference sequence). The CDR3 has 15 amino acids. V gave up 5 bases and J gave up 1 base, with 11 bases separating them. In DNA form, the CDR3 reads TGTGCCAGTAGTTGGCGGAGCCTGAACACCGGGGAGCTGTTTTTT. Translating it yields CASSWRSLNTGELFF.

The chain combines TRBV2 with TRBJ1-2; 9 positions agree with TRBD1. Trimming cost V 8 bases and J 4 bases; bases outside gene matches: 14. From germline, CDR1 is SNHLY and CDR2 FYNNEI. The CDR3 length is 16 residues. In DNA, the CDR3 is TGTGCCAGCGGGGAAGGACAGGGGAAGATTGGCTATGGCTACACCTTC. It yields the protein CASGEGQGKIGYGYTF. The full variable domain, its missing parts supplied by reference TRBV2 and TRBJ1-2, is EPEVTQTPSHQVTQMGQEVILRCVPISNHLYFYWYRQILGQKVEFLVSFYNNEISEKSEIFDDQFSVERPDGSNFTLKIRSTKLEDSAMYFCASGEGQGKIGYGYTFGSGTRLTVV.

This chain uses TRBV7-3 with TRBJ2-2; D possibly corresponds to TRBD2 (6 bases). Germline CDR1 is SGHTA and CDR2 is FQGTGA. This CDR3 comprises 14 residues. The ends were cut back, 4 bases at V and 3 bases at J, with 9 bases in the middle. CDR3 in amino acids: CASSSGTHTGELFF. The CDR3, as DNA: TGTGCCAGCAGCTCCGGGACTCACACCGGGGAGCTGTTTTTT.

This chain joins TRBV29-1 and TRBJ2-7, with D perhaps matching TRBD2 (6 bases). The CDR3 sequence is 12 residues long. Germline V gene lookup returns CDR1 SQVTM and CDR2 ANQGSEA. V shed 6 bases and J shed 3 bases, with 12 bases lying between them. CDR3 DNA: TGCAGCGTACCGGGGGATCTCTACGAGCAGTACTTC. Translated: CSVPGDLYEQYF.

The chain uses TRBV27 and TRBJ1-2, with TRBD1 matching over 8 bases. V was pared by 5 bases and J by 8 bases, with 10 bases of the junction left unmatched. The CDR3 has 14 residues. Germline V gene data show CDR1 as MNHEY and CDR2 as SMNVEV (reference sequence). CDR3 residues: CASSPLAGGEGYTF. The CDR3 DNA reads as TGTGCCAGCAGTCCCCTTGCAGGGGGCGAAGGCTACACCTTC.

This chain uses TRBV12-3 or TRBV12-4 with TRBJ1-3; D gene ambiguous. The CDR3 runs 13 residues. Between the trimmed V and J ends, which lost 4 bases and 2 bases, there was a span of 6 bases. The CDR3 protein is CASSSVAGNTIYF. The CDR3 DNA reads TGTGCCAGCAGTTCCGTTGCTGGAAACACCATATATTTT.

The chain has TRBV5-1 and TRBJ2-1; 13 nucleotides agree with TRBD2. The V gene end was trimmed by 4 bases and the J gene end by 1 base; junction bases not matched to a gene: 2. The CDR3 is 16 amino acids. Per germline, CDR1 SGHRS and CDR2 YFSETQ. The CDR3 loop is CASSTGLAGSYNEQFF. The CDR3 DNA is TGCGCCAGCAGCACGGGACTAGCGGGGTCCTACAATGAGCAGTTCTTC.

CDR3 amino acids: CSVEGQTGNGYTF. CDR3 DNA sequence: TGCAGCGTTGAGGGTCAGACAGGGAATGGCTACACCTTC. The chain recombines TRBV29-1 with TRBJ1-2, with TRBD1 matching over 7 bases. J was trimmed by 6 bases and V by 3 bases; bases with no gene match: 7. The CDR3 is made up of 13 amino acids. Germline lookup yields CDR1 SQVTM and CDR2 ANQGSEA.

The chain couples TRBV11-1 to TRBJ2-2, with D perhaps TRBD1 (5 bases). The CDR3 spans 16 residues. Germline V gene sequence: CDR1 SGHAT, CDR2 FQDESV (reference sequence). Deletions cut 3 bases from V and 6 bases from J, with 17 bases between. CDR3 sequence (DNA): TGTGCCAGCAGCTTTGAATTAGCACAGGAAGCCGGGGAGCTGTTTTTT. Translated, it gives CASSFELAQEAGELFF.

This clone was detected once. V gene TRBV24-1 combines with J gene TRBJ2-3, with a weak D call TRBD2 (5 bases). Germline V lookup: CDR1 KGHDR, CDR2 SFDVKD. V was clipped by 3 bases and J by 10 bases, with 13 bases between them. This CDR3 spans 13 amino acids. CDR3 sequence (DNA): TGTGCCACCAGTGATACCACCACCGGGGCGCAGTATTTT. Translating gives CATSDTTTGAQYF.

CDR3 DNA sequence: TGTGCCAGTAGTATATCCAGCGGAAACAACAATGAGCAGTTCTTC. It translates to CASSISSGNNNEQFF. The J gene is TRBJ2-1, the V gene TRBV19, with D perhaps TRBD2 (5 bases). Trimming left V 2 bases short and J 5 bases short, with 13 bases between. Germline V gene sequence: CDR1 LNHDA, CDR2 SQIVND (reference sequence). The CDR3 loop spans 15 amino acids.